This T cell receptor beta chain was observed in a study of graft-versus-host responses after intestinal transplantation. Overall study: Recipients received multivisceral, liver-intestinal, or isolated intestinal transplants. Each recipient received anti-thymocyte globulin induction, then tacrolimus and steroids for approximately three years.

Worth noting for this clone: Its matching antigen is unknown.

V lost 5 bases, J lost 5 bases, and 7 bases lay in between. Germline CDR1 and CDR2: DFQATT and SNEGSKA (reference sequence). This CDR3 region has 11 residues. Profiled with immunoSEQ multiplex PCR; TCRdb holds only in-frame clones, not every one. The profile shows 90,000 to 150,000 clones, about 95% of them singletons. This rearrangement joins TRBV20-1 to TRBJ2-1; D is ambiguous. The clonotype comes from a human donor who received an intestinal transplant. This sample comprised unstimulated CD8+ T cells sorted from spleen or lymph node cells, obtained before intestinal transplant. CDR3 DNA: TGCAGTGCTGATTATAACAATGAGCAGTTCTTC. Translation gives CSADYNNEQFF.